Shown below are 21 T cell receptor beta chains from a single sample sequenced in a study of T cells in Graves' hyperthyroidism and ophthalmopathy. Researchers amplified the TCR beta CDR3 regions from RNA transcripts. Carried out on the TCR CDR3, a first-round RT-PCR used the HTBI primer set. TCRdb reanalysed the multiplex PCR reads using MiXCR and keeps one entry per CDR3 protein. The sample lists hundreds of thousands of distinct CDR3 sequences; about 45% were seen once. Sequenced input: peripheral blood or thyroid tissue (not recorded which). The receptors shown here come from a woman younger than 30 with Graves' hyperthyroidism.

This rearrangement joins TRBV11-3 to TRBJ2-5; D uncertain. The V and J ends lost 5 bases and 1 base respectively, with 23 bases between them. Looked up from germline, CDR1 is SGHNT and CDR2 is YENEEA. CDR3 size: 18 residues. The CDR3 reads CASSLSGWFRKSQETQYF. The CDR3 DNA follows: TGTGCCAGCAGCCTGAGTGGGTGGTTCCGAAAGAGCCAAGAGACCCAGTACTTC. Looking up the rest from reference TRBV11-3 and TRBJ2-5 gives the full variable domain: EAGVVQSPRYKIIEKKQPVAFWCNPISGHNTLYWYLQNLGQGPELLIRYENEEAVDDSQLPKDRFSAERLKGVDSTLKIQPAELGDSAVYLCASSLSGWFRKSQETQYFGPGTRLLVL.

The chain links TRBV7-9 to TRBJ1-2; 8 nucleotides agree with TRBD1. Germline CDR1 reads SEHNR; CDR2 reads FQNEAQ (reference sequence). Trimming at V came to 5 bases and at J to 8 bases, leaving 10 bases not matched to a gene. The CDR3 spans 14 residues. CDR3 sequence reads: CASSPGTGPRGYTF. The CDR3 DNA reads TGTGCCAGCAGCCCCGGGACAGGCCCCCGAGGCTACACCTTC.

This clonotype has more than one count but fewer than ten. V usage is TRBV24-1 and J usage is TRBJ2-2; D is perhaps TRBD1 (5 bases). The CDR3 is 16 residues long. The V end was cut by 4 bases, the J end by 6 bases, with 17 bases between. The germline CDR1 and CDR2 sequences are KGHDR and SFDVKD. The CDR3 bases are TGTGCCACCAGTGACCCCGTCCCAGGGCACGCCGGGGAGCTGTTTTTT. Protein product: CATSDPVPGHAGELFF.

This sequence joins TRBV29-1 and TRBJ1-5; D not resolved. The CDR3 consists of 13 residues. From germline, CDR1 is SQVTM and CDR2 ANQGSEA. V was trimmed by 4 bases and J by 6 bases, leaving 13 bases between them. As DNA, the CDR3 is TGCAGCGTTGCCACAGAGGGCGGTCAGCCCCAGCATTTT. Amino acid sequence: CSVATEGGQPQHF.

V gene TRBV11-2 combines with J gene TRBJ2-7, with D tentatively TRBD1 (6 bases). CDR3 length: 16 residues. V was pared by 1 base and J by 3 bases, with 16 bases between. Germline CDR1 and CDR2: SGHAT and FQNNGV. CDR3 amino acids: CASSLVWTVRVYEQYF. CDR3 coding DNA: TGTGCCAGCAGCTTAGTATGGACAGTTCGTGTCTACGAGCAGTACTTC.

Turning to this clonotype: The junction differs from germline at one of its ends, possibly a read error. The chain couples TRBV7-9 to TRBJ2-7, with TRBD1 as a possible D gene (5 bases). From germline, CDR1 is SEHNR and CDR2 FQNEAQ (reference sequence). The CDR3 spans 14 residues. The chain's CDR3 is CASSPLEQAYERYF. The CDR3 nucleotides read TGTGCCAGCAGCCCCTTAGAACAGGCCTACGAGCGGTACTTC.

J is TRBJ1-5 and V is TRBV29-1; 9 bases are shared with TRBD1. CDR1 and CDR2 from the germline V gene are SQVTM and ANQGSEA. The J segment lost 5 bases and the V segment lost 7 bases, leaving 6 bases of the junction unmatched. CDR3 length: 13 amino acids. CDR3 protein: CSARQGEDQPQHF. Here the CDR3 DNA reads TGCAGCGCTAGACAGGGGGAGGATCAGCCCCAGCATTTT.

In this sample, this clonotype turned up many times. The chain couples TRBV29-1 to TRBJ2-5; 7 bases map to TRBD1. V gave up 6 bases and J gave up 5 bases; unmatched junction bases: 6. Germline V gene lookup returns CDR1 SQVTM and CDR2 ANQGSEA. The CDR3 has 12 amino acids. CDR3 sequence: CSVQTGIETQYF. In nucleotides, the CDR3 is TGCAGCGTGCAGACAGGGATCGAGACCCAGTACTTC.

As DNA, the CDR3 is TGCAGCTTCGGTGGAAGCAATCAGCCCCAGCATTTT. Protein product: CSFGGSNQPQHF. The V gene is TRBV29-1, the J gene TRBJ1-5; D uncertain. This CDR3 is 12 amino acids long. Looked up from germline, CDR1 is SQVTM and CDR2 is ANQGSEA. Trimming took 8 bases from V and 1 from J, leaving 9 bases between them.

This rearrangement joins TRBV20-1 to TRBJ1-2; 7 bases are shared with TRBD1. This CDR3 has 13 amino acids. V trimming: 5 bases; J trimming: 3 bases; junction bases outside the gene matches: 6. Germline V gene lookup returns CDR1 DFQATT and CDR2 SNEGSKA (reference sequence). The CDR3 DNA sequence: TGCAGTGCTCAAGGCAGGGGGGACTATGGCTACACCTTC. Translation gives CSAQGRGDYGYTF.

This clonotype was recorded a few times. The chain is built from TRBV25-1 and TRBJ1-1; D possibly corresponds to TRBD1 (6 bases). The V gene lost 5 bases and the J gene lost 0 bases, with 13 bases spanning the gap. Per germline, CDR1 MGHDK and CDR2 SYGVNS. The CDR3 is made up of 15 amino acids. This CDR3 reads CASSYWGALNTEAFF. The CDR3 DNA sequence: TGTGCCAGCAGTTACTGGGGGGCATTGAACACTGAAGCTTTCTTT.

The CDR3 DNA is TGTGCCAGCAGCTTAGAGTACCTTCATGGCTACACCTTC. Translating gives CASSLEYLHGYTF. V is TRBV7-8 and J is TRBJ1-2; D unresolved. The CDR3 runs to 13 residues. Germline CDR1 reads SGHVS; CDR2 reads FQNEAQ. V lost 1 base and J lost 6, with 9 bases in between. Based on the CDR3 plus reference TRBV7-8 and TRBJ1-2, the full variable domain is GAGVSQSPRYKVAKRGQDVALRCDPISGHVSLFWYQQALGQGPEFLTYFQNEAQLDKSGLPSDRFFAERPEGSVSTLKIQRTQQEDSAVYLCASSLEYLHGYTFGSGTRLTVV.

This clonotype was detected many times. The chain combines TRBV7-9 with TRBJ1-6; no clear D gene. V was cut by 4 bases and J by 4 bases, with 11 bases left in between. The CDR3 totals 15 residues. The germline gives CDR1 SEHNR, CDR2 FQNEAQ (reference sequence). The CDR3, as DNA: TGTGCCAGCAGCTCCGGCCGCCTTTATAATTCACCCCTCCACTTT. It encodes CASSSGRLYNSPLHF.

In the case of this clonotype: It may be a read error: a sequence one base away is much more abundant. The chain links TRBV7-9 to TRBJ1-5; a weak D match, TRBD1 (6 bases). Looked up from germline, CDR1 is SEHNR and CDR2 is FQNEAQ (reference sequence). The CDR3 totals 13 residues. Deletions cut 5 bases from V and 9 bases from J, with 14 bases between. In DNA, the CDR3 is TGTGCCAGCAGCGACCAACAGGGCAGGCCCCAGCATTTT. Protein: CASSDQQGRPQHF.

V and J are TRBV7-9 and TRBJ1-4, with 9 bases lining up with TRBD1. The CDR3 is 18 residues long. J gave up 7 bases and V 1 base, and 13 bases lay outside the gene matches. CDR1 is SEHNR, CDR2 FQNEAQ, per germline (reference sequence). The CDR3 is CASSLDRTGAHRGEKLFF. The CDR3 nucleotides read TGTGCCAGCAGCTTAGACCGGACAGGGGCTCATAGGGGTGAAAAACTGTTTTTT.

This clonotype was seen only once. J is TRBJ2-1 and V is TRBV15; TRBD2 matches at 8 bases. CDR3 length: 16 residues. J gave up 5 bases and V 1 base, and 7 bases lay outside the gene matches. Per germline, CDR1 LNHNV and CDR2 YYDKDF (reference sequence). The CDR3 bases are TGTGCCACCAGCAGAGGCACGGGACTAGATGACAATGAGCAGTTCTTC. It yields the protein CATSRGTGLDDNEQFF.

V and J are TRBV7-9 and TRBJ1-2; D remains unclear. This CDR3 has 13 amino acids. Germline CDR1 and CDR2: SEHNR and FQNEAQ (reference sequence). V shed 5 bases and J shed 8 bases, with 15 bases lying between them. CDR3 nucleotide sequence: TGTGCCAGCAGCCCCCAAGTCGGACTCGGCTACACCTTC. Its translation is CASSPQVGLGYTF.

The rearrangement uses TRBV10-3 and TRBJ1-4; unclear D gene. This CDR3 region has 15 residues. V gave up 2 bases and J gave up 3 bases, with 10 bases separating them. Looked up from germline, CDR1 is ENHRY and CDR2 is SYGVKD. The DNA for the CDR3 is TGTGCCATCAGTGAGGGGGAAGAGTCTAATGAAAAACTGTTTTTT. Translating gives CAISEGEESNEKLFF.

Here the CDR3 DNA reads TGTGCCATCAGTGAGTTGCTGATAGGGGATGGAAACACCATATATTTT. Translated: CAISELLIGDGNTIYF. The V gene is TRBV10-3, the J gene TRBJ1-3, with TRBD1 as a possible D gene (5 bases). Germline CDR1 reads ENHRY; CDR2 reads SYGVKD. Between the trimmed V and J ends, which lost 1 base and 3 bases, there was a span of 13 bases. This CDR3 spans 16 amino acids.

The chain employs TRBV6-2 or TRBV6-3 and TRBJ1-5; D is possibly TRBD1 (5 bases). Trimming took off 4 bases at V and 3 bases at J, with 13 bases between the two ends. CDR1 MNHEY and CDR2 SVGEGT come from the germline V gene. The CDR3 is 15 residues long. The CDR3: CASSSGTAFNQPQHF. Here the CDR3 DNA reads TGTGCCAGCAGTTCCGGGACCGCCTTCAATCAGCCCCAGCATTTT.

This clonotype was recorded at least ten times. The chain employs TRBV5-1 and TRBJ2-7, with D perhaps TRBD1 (5 bases). Between the trimmed V and J ends, which lost 4 bases and 6 bases, there was a span of 11 bases. The CDR3 loop spans 12 amino acids. The germline CDR1 and CDR2 sequences are SGHRS and YFSETQ. The CDR3 DNA reads as TGCGCCAGCAGCGTCGACAGCATCGAGCAGTACTTC. It yields the protein CASSVDSIEQYF.